This T cell receptor (beta chain) was sequenced during a study of response to subunit inactivated influenza vaccine. General study points: It was suggested by the authors that few new T cells are recruited by each seasonal influenza vaccination.

This clonotype was seen only a few times. Antigen unknown. TCRdb ran MiXCR on the RT-PCR reads and lists one entry per CDR3 protein. The table lists around 570,000 distinct CDR3 sequences, 7.5% to 8.5% of them singletons, with around 13% in the top ten. J lost 7 bases, V lost 3 bases, and 3 bases had no gene match. This CDR3 region has 14 residues. The input for sequencing was PBMCs from blood, taken roughly 24 months after vaccination. The chain couples TRBV12-3 or TRBV12-4 to TRBJ1-6, with TRBD1 matching 7 bases. The clonotype was recovered from a man between 50 and 75 years old who received an inactivated influenza vaccine. CDR3 sequence (DNA): TGTGCCAGCAGTTTCGCGACAGGGAATTCACCCCTCCACTTT. This sequence encodes CASSFATGNSPLHF.